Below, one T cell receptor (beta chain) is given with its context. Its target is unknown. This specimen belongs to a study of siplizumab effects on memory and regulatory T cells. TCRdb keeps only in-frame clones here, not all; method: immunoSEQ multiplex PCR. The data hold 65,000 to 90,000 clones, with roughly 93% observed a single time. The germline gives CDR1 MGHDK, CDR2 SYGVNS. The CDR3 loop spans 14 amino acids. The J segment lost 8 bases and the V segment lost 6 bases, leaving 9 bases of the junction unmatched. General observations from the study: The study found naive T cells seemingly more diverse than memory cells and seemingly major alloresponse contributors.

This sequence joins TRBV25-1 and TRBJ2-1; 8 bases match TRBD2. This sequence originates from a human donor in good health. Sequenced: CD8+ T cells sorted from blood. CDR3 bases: TGTGCCAGCAGCGATAGCGGGGTAGGAGATGAGCAGTTCTTC. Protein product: CASSDSGVGDEQFF.